The entry below describes one TCR beta chain. This entry is derived from a study of beta chain features in type 1 diabetes. About the research overall: Similarity in age, gender and cell yields was seen between patients and healthy donors.

The study reverse transcribed the entire isolated RNA, so it sequenced expressed TCRB transcripts. The study sequenced naive, central memory and regulatory T cell samples to an average of around 3.4 million reads. TCRdb keeps only in-frame clones here, not all; method: immunoSEQ multiplex PCR. Of 150,000 to 200,000 clones detected, roughly 9.1% appear once; the ten largest clones hold under 2.5%. Germline CDR1 is MNHNS and CDR2 is SASEGT. Trimming removed 6 bases at V and 4 bases at J, with 16 bases between. CDR3 length equals 15 residues. The gene calls are TRBV6-1 and TRBJ2-1, with D possibly matching TRBD2 (8 bases). Sequencing used central memory CD4+ T cells from blood. The sequence was obtained from a woman younger than 35 in good health. CDR3 in DNA: TGTGCCAGCAGACCAGGGGGGACTAGGTACAATGAGCAGTTCTTC. Encoded protein: CASRPGGTRYNEQFF.